This TCR beta chain was observed in a study of T-cell reconstitution after alpha-beta-depleted transplantation in children. A note on this clonotype: As yet, its antigen is unknown.

Study-wide results and caveats: One year after transplant, T-cell counts and diversity came mostly from newly produced T cells.

The TCRbeta library incorporated unique molecular identifiers. TCRdb analysed the PCR reads with MiXCR anew, one entry per CDR3 protein. The sample comprises 600,000 to 700,000 distinct CDR3 sequences, about 12% of which are singletons, and about 0.77% rests with the top ten. The material was PBMCs, obtained before TCRalphabeta/CD19-depleted stem cell transplant. The receptor comes from a girl aged 2 to 10 with congenital amegakaryocytic thrombocytopenia, due to receive a stem cell transplant.

The CDR3 loop reads CASSPSDTTKGNTGELFF. In DNA, the CDR3 is TGCGCCAGCAGCCCCTCCGACACAACTAAAGGAAACACCGGGGAGCTGTTTTTT. The chain links TRBV5-1 to TRBJ2-2, with no clear D. The CDR3 spans 18 residues. CDR1 is SGHRS, CDR2 YFSETQ, per germline. Trimming cost V 4 bases and J 2 bases, with 21 bases left between them.